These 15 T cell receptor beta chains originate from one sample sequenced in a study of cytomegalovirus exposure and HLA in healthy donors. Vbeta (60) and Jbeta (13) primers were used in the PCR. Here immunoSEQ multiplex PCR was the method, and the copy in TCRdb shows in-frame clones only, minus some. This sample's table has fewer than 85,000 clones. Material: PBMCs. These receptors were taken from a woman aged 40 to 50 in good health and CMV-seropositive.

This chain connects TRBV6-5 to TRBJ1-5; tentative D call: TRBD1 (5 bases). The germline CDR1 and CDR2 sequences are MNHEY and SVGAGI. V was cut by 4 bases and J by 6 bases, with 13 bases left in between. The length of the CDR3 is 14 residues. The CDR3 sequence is CASSLRQGVQPQHF. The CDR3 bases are TGTGCCAGCAGTTTGCGGCAGGGCGTTCAGCCCCAGCATTTT.

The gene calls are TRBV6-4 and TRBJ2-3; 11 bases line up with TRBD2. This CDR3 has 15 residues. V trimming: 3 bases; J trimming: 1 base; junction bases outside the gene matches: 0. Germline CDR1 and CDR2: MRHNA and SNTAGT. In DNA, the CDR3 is TGTGCCAGCAGTGAGACTAGCGGGGGCACAGATACGCAGTATTTT. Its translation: CASSETSGGTDTQYF.

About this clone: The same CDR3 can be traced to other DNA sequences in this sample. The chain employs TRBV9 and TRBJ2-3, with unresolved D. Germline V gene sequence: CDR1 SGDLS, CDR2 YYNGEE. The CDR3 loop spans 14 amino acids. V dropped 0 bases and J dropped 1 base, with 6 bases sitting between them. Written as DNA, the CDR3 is TGTGCCAGCAGCGTAGGTGGGCGCACAGATACGCAGTATTTT. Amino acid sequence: CASSVGGRTDTQYF.

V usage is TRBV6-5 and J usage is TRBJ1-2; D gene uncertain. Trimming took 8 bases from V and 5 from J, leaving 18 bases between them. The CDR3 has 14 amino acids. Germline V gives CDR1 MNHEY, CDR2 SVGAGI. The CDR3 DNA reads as TGTGCCAGCCCCGCGAGGGATCGGTCGTATGGCTACACCTTC. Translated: CASPARDRSYGYTF.

The CDR3 DNA follows: TGTGCCAGCAGCTTAGCGCGGGCGGGGGGCAGGGAGTGGGATACGCAGTATTTT. Its protein is CASSLARAGGREWDTQYF. The chain combines TRBV11-2 with TRBJ2-3; 8 positions match TRBD2. In germline, CDR1 is SGHAT, CDR2 FQNNGV. The CDR3 is 18 residues long. J gave up 6 bases and V 1 base, and 15 bases lay outside the gene matches.

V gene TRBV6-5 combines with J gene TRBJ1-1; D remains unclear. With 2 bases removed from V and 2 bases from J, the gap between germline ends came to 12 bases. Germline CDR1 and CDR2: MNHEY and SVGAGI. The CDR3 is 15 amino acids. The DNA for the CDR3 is TGTGCCAGCAGTTACGTAGAGGGAGGTAACACTGAAGCTTTCTTT. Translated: CASSYVEGGNTEAFF.

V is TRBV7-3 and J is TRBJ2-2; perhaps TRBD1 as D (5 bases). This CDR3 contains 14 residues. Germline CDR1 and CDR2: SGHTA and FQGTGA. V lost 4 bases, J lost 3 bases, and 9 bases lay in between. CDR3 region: CASSWSGYTGELFF. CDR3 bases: TGTGCCAGCAGCTGGTCAGGGTACACCGGGGAGCTGTTTTTT.

CDR3 protein: CASSRQPQGNTEAFF. CDR3 in DNA: TGCGCCAGCAGCCGCCAACCACAGGGGAACACTGAAGCTTTCTTT. The gene calls are TRBV5-1 and TRBJ1-1; TRBD1 is a possible D gene (6 bases). Trimming shortened V by 4 bases and J by 1 base, and 14 bases separated the two germline ends. This CDR3 has 15 amino acids. From germline, CDR1 is SGHRS and CDR2 YFSETQ.

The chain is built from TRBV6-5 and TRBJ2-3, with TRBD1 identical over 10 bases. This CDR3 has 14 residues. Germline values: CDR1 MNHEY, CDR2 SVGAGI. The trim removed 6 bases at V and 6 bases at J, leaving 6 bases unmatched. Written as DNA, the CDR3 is TGTGCCAGCAGACGACAGGGGGCAGGGGATACGCAGTATTTT. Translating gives CASRRQGAGDTQYF.

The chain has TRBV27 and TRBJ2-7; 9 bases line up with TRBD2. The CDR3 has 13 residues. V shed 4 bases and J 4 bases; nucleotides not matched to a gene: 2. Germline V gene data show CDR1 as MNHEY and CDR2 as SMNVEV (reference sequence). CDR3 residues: CASSWRGGYEQYF. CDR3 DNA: TGTGCCAGCAGTTGGCGGGGGGGGTACGAGCAGTACTTC.

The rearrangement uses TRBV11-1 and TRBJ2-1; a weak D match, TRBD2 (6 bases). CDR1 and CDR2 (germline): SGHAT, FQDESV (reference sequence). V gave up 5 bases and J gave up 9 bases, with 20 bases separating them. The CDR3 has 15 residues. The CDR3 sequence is CASSAPGLALGEQFF. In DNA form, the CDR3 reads TGTGCCAGCAGCGCTCCGGGACTGGCTCTGGGTGAGCAGTTCTTC.

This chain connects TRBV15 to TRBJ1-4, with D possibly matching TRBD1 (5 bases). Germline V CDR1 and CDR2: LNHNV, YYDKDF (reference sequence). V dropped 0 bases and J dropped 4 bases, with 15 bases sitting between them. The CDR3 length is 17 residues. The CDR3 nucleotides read TGTGCCACCAGCAGAGATTCTTCCAGGGCTATTAATGAAAAACTGTTTTTT. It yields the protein CATSRDSSRAINEKLFF.

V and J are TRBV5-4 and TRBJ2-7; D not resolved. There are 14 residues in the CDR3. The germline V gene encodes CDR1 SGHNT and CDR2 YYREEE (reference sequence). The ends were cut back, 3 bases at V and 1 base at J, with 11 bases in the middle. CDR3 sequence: CASSSFLRSYEQYF. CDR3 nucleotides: TGTGCCAGCAGCTCATTCCTCAGATCCTACGAGCAGTACTTC.

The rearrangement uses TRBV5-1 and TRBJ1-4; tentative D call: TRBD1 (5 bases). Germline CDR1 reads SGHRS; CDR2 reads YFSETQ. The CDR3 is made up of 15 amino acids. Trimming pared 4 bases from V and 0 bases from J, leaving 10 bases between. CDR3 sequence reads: CASSRDSATNEKLFF. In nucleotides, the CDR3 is TGCGCCAGCAGCCGCGACAGCGCAACTAATGAAAAACTGTTTTTT. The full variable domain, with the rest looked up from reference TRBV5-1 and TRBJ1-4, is KAGVTQTPRYLIKTRGQQVTLSCSPISGHRSVSWYQQTPGQGLQFLFEYFSETQRNKGNFPGRFSGRQFSNSRSEMNVSTLELGDSALYLCASSRDSATNEKLFFGSGTQLSVL.

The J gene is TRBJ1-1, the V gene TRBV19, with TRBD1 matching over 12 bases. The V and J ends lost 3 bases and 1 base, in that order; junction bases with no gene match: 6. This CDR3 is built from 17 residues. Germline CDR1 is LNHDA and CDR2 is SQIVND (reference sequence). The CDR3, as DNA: TGTGCCAGTAGTATCTACGGGACAGGGGGCAGGAACACTGAAGCTTTCTTT. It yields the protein CASSIYGTGGRNTEAFF.